The 21 T cell receptor beta chains presented below share a single source sample, sequenced in a study of T-cell memory formation after mild COVID-19 (dated by TCRdb to about 2021). Library construction relied on 5' RACE. Sequencing was performed on an Illumina NovaSeq 6000. The public reads were quality trimmed at Q25 with fastp and then assembled into clones with MiXCR by TCRdb, keeping productive beta chains. Each CDR3 protein appears once, grouped with its most common genes and DNA. In all, the sample holds almost 550,000 distinct CDR3 sequences, and roughly 22% of those were seen once. The ten largest clones add up to 12% of the sample. The source material was PBMCs or a T cell subset sorted from them (not recorded which). The receptors originated from an adult woman who had mild COVID-19 (a few samples of this study predate the infection). The sample titles of this study are shuffled in the database, so cell type and time point are left out; the donor was told from shared clones.

CDR3 loop: CASSPKRSRDEQYF. The CDR3 DNA sequence: TGTGCCAGCAGCCCAAAAAGGTCCCGTGACGAGCAGTACTTC. This chain links TRBV7-8 with TRBJ2-7; D is ambiguous. This CDR3 has 14 residues. The germline V gene has CDR1 SGHVS and CDR2 FQNEAQ. The germline V and J ends were trimmed by 5 bases and 5 bases, with 16 bases remaining between them. Drawing the rest from reference TRBV7-8 and TRBJ2-7, the complete variable domain is GAGVSQSPRYKVAKRGQDVALRCDPISGHVSLFWYQQALGQGPEFLTYFQNEAQLDKSGLPSDRFFAERPEGSVSTLKIQRTQQEDSAVYLCASSPKRSRDEQYFGPGTRLTVT.

The CDR3 nucleotides read TGCAGCGTATGGGACATCTATGGCTACACCTTC. Translation gives CSVWDIYGYTF. This chain joins TRBV29-1 and TRBJ1-2; a possible D gene is TRBD1 (6 bases). The V end lost 6 bases, the J end lost 4 bases, and 9 bases lay between the germline ends. The CDR3 runs to 11 residues. The germline CDR1 and CDR2 sequences are SQVTM and ANQGSEA. Filled out from reference TRBV29-1 and TRBJ1-2, the complete variable domain reads SAVISQKPSRDICQRGTSLTIQCQVDSQVTMMFWYRQQPGQSLTLIATANQGSEATYESGFVIDKFPISRPNLTFSTLTVSNMSPEDSSIYLCSVWDIYGYTFGSGTRLTVV.

This chain uses TRBV6-5 with TRBJ2-2, with D uncertain. Looked up from germline, CDR1 is MNHEY and CDR2 is SVGAGI. The V gene lost 2 bases and the J gene lost 0 bases, with 13 bases spanning the gap. CDR3 length: 17 residues. DNA for the CDR3: TGTGCCAGCAGTTACGGTCTGTCAGCTTCGAACACCGGGGAGCTGTTTTTT. Its translation: CASSYGLSASNTGELFF.

This clonotype turned up a few times. This chain connects TRBV29-1 to TRBJ2-7; D might be TRBD1 (6 bases). Germline loops: CDR1 SQVTM, CDR2 ANQGSEA. This CDR3 contains 14 residues. CDR3 region: CSFRTADRGYEQYF. The CDR3 bases are TGCAGTTTTAGAACCGCGGACAGAGGATACGAGCAGTACTTC.

The table lists this clonotype with a few counts. This chain uses TRBV5-5 with TRBJ1-4, with no clear D. The CDR3 extends over 12 amino acids. Between the trimmed V and J ends, which lost 2 bases and 5 bases, there was a span of 4 bases. The germline gives CDR1 SGHKS, CDR2 YYEKEE (reference sequence). The CDR3, as DNA: TGTGCCAGCAGCTTCCAGAATGAAAAACTGTTTTTT. It yields the protein CASSFQNEKLFF.

This clonotype was detected only a few times. The J gene is TRBJ2-7, the V gene TRBV6-5; 8 bases agree with TRBD1. CDR1 is MNHEY, CDR2 SVGAGI, per germline. The V gene end was trimmed by 5 bases and the J gene end by 3 bases; junction bases not matched to a gene: 6. The CDR3 consists of 14 residues. The DNA for the CDR3 is TGTGCCAGCAGTACTCAGACAGGGGTCTACGAGCAGTACTTC. This sequence encodes CASSTQTGVYEQYF.

This clonotype has just a few counts. This chain joins TRBV14 and TRBJ2-7; tentative D call: TRBD1 (5 bases). In germline, CDR1 is SGHDN, CDR2 FVKESK. The CDR3 has 15 amino acids. The V gene lost 1 base and the J gene lost 0 bases, with 10 bases spanning the gap. CDR3 region: CASSQVDRLSYEQYF. The CDR3 bases are TGTGCCAGCAGCCAAGTTGACAGACTCTCCTACGAGCAGTACTTC.

This clonotype came up a few times. This chain links TRBV27 with TRBJ1-1; D call uncertain. Germline V lookup: CDR1 MNHEY, CDR2 SMNVEV (reference sequence). The CDR3 totals 14 residues. V shed 0 bases and J shed 4 bases, with 9 bases lying between them. This CDR3 reads CASSLSIGSTEAFF. The CDR3 DNA is TGTGCCAGCAGTTTATCGATCGGGAGCACTGAAGCTTTCTTT.

V gene TRBV30 combines with J gene TRBJ2-3, with D unclear. CDR3 size: 13 residues. Trimming removed 4 bases from V and 1 base from J, with 9 bases in between. Germline V gives CDR1 GTSNPN, CDR2 SVGIG (reference sequence). The CDR3 is CAWTGRGTDTQYF. For the CDR3, the DNA is TGTGCCTGGACGGGTCGGGGCACAGATACGCAGTATTTT.

The gene calls are TRBV6-2 or TRBV6-3 and TRBJ2-1; no reliable D call. The length of the CDR3 is 16 residues. Deletions cut 0 bases from V and 2 bases from J, with 11 bases between. Germline loops: CDR1 MNHEY, CDR2 SVGEGT. The CDR3 is CASSYSFHFPYNEQFF. The CDR3 DNA sequence: TGTGCCAGCAGTTACTCGTTCCATTTCCCCTACAATGAGCAGTTCTTC.

This clonotype showed up just a few times. The chain employs TRBV7-9 and TRBJ2-1; 9 bases align to TRBD1. This CDR3 region has 16 residues. The trim removed 0 bases at V and 8 bases at J, leaving 8 bases unmatched. Germline values: CDR1 SEHNR, CDR2 FQNEAQ (reference sequence). CDR3 amino acids: CASSLADDRGIDEQFF. In nucleotides, the CDR3 is TGTGCCAGCAGCTTAGCGGATGACAGGGGGATCGATGAGCAGTTCTTC.

The chain is built from TRBV20-1 and TRBJ1-2; no clear D gene. This CDR3 has 13 residues. V lost 5 bases and J 4 bases, leaving 14 bases between the germline ends. Looked up from germline, CDR1 is DFQATT and CDR2 is SNEGSKA (reference sequence). The CDR3 here is CSALREEAYGYTF. In nucleotides, the CDR3 is TGCAGTGCTTTGAGGGAGGAGGCCTATGGCTACACCTTC.

This clonotype was picked up a small number of times. The CDR3 loop is CASSLETGGYTF. CDR3 DNA: TGCGCCAGCAGCTTGGAAACGGGTGGCTACACCTTC. This chain links TRBV5-1 with TRBJ1-2; D unresolved. Looked up from germline, CDR1 is SGHRS and CDR2 is YFSETQ. There are 12 residues in the CDR3. V was trimmed by 0 bases and J by 7 bases, leaving 7 bases between them. Based on the CDR3 plus reference TRBV5-1 and TRBJ1-2, the full variable domain is KAGVTQTPRYLIKTRGQQVTLSCSPISGHRSVSWYQQTPGQGLQFLFEYFSETQRNKGNFPGRFSGRQFSNSRSEMNVSTLELGDSALYLCASSLETGGYTFGSGTRLTVV.

In its sample, this clonotype was seen a few times. The DNA of the CDR3 is TGTGCCAGCAGCTTATTGGGGGCAGGGTCCCCCTACGAGCAGTACTTC. It translates to CASSLLGAGSPYEQYF. The V and J genes are TRBV13 and TRBJ2-7, with D tentatively TRBD1 (6 bases). The length of the CDR3 is 16 residues. V was clipped by 2 bases and J by 2 bases, with 16 bases between them. The V gene's germline CDR1 is PRHDT and CDR2 FYEKMQ (reference sequence).

This clonotype was detected only a few times. The CDR3 bases are TGTGCCAGCAGAAGAGGGAGCACAGATACGCAGTATTTT. Amino acid sequence: CASRRGSTDTQYF. The chain employs TRBV12-3 or TRBV12-4 and TRBJ2-3; weak D call: TRBD2 (5 bases). V was clipped by 6 bases and J by 0 bases, with 7 bases between them. The CDR3 extends over 13 amino acids.

The table lists this clonotype with a count of one. CDR3 in DNA: TGCGCCAGCAGGCCAGACAGGGGGTATACCTATGAGCAGTTCTTC. Amino acid sequence: CASRPDRGYTYEQFF. The rearrangement uses TRBV5-1 and TRBJ2-1; TRBD1 matches at 9 bases. CDR1 and CDR2 (germline): SGHRS, YFSETQ. CDR3 length: 15 amino acids. Unmatched junction bases numbered 11, after V lost 5 bases and J lost 8 bases. Complete variable domain (other parts from reference TRBV5-1 and TRBJ2-1): KAGVTQTPRYLIKTRGQQVTLSCSPISGHRSVSWYQQTPGQGLQFLFEYFSETQRNKGNFPGRFSGRQFSNSRSEMNVSTLELGDSALYLCASRPDRGYTYEQFFGPGTRLTVL.

This clonotype was picked up a small number of times. The CDR3 here is CASRPTGAGFEQYF. The CDR3 region has the DNA TGTGCCAGCAGGCCGACAGGGGCTGGCTTCGAGCAGTACTTC. This rearrangement joins TRBV2 to TRBJ2-7; 8 positions match TRBD1. V gave up 6 bases and J gave up 6 bases; unmatched junction bases: 10. In germline, CDR1 is SNHLY, CDR2 FYNNEI. The CDR3 totals 14 residues.

In its sample, this clonotype was seen a few times. This chain uses TRBV20-1 with TRBJ2-4; tentatively, D is TRBD1 (8 bases). V lost 5 bases and J 5 bases, leaving 16 bases between the germline ends. CDR3 length: 14 residues. The germline gives CDR1 DFQATT, CDR2 SNEGSKA (reference sequence). This CDR3 is CSAYRTGRENIQYF. DNA of the CDR3: TGCAGTGCTTACCGGACAGGGAGGGAAAACATTCAGTACTTC.

The chain joins TRBV19 to TRBJ1-5; D may be TRBD1 (5 bases). The V and J ends lost 5 bases and 8 bases respectively, with 19 bases between them. Germline CDR1 is LNHDA and CDR2 is SQIVND (reference sequence). The CDR3 sequence is 15 residues long. CDR3 nucleotide sequence: TGTGCCAGTAGTTTGGACGGAAGGGGCGTGAAGCCCCAGCATTTT. This encodes CASSLDGRGVKPQHF. Full variable domain (rest looked up from reference TRBV19 and TRBJ1-5): DGGITQSPKYLFRKEGQNVTLSCEQNLNHDAMYWYRQDPGQGLRLIYYSQIVNDFQKGDIAEGYSVSREKKESFPLTVTSAQKNPTAFYLCASSLDGRGVKPQHFGDGTRLSIL.

This CDR3 reads CASRTIPGTDNTEAFF. CDR3 nucleotides: TGTGCCAGCAGAACAATCCCCGGGACAGATAACACTGAAGCTTTCTTT. The rearrangement joins TRBV21-1 to TRBJ1-1; the table gives TRBD1 as D, unverified against the DNA. TRBV21-1 is described as a pseudogene. CDR3 length: 16 amino acids.

The chain combines TRBV6-5 with TRBJ2-5, with TRBD1 matching over 7 bases. CDR1 is MNHEY, CDR2 SVGAGI, per germline. The junction had 2 bases not matched to a gene; V was cut back by 2 bases and J by 5 bases. CDR3 length: 13 residues. The CDR3, as DNA: TGTGCCAGCAGTTACAGGGGGCTTGAGACCCAGTACTTC. Amino acids: CASSYRGLETQYF.